These 24 T cell receptor beta chains share one sample of origin, sequenced in a study of technical replicates of blood from several donors (dated by TCRdb to the late 2010s). Libraries came from the immunoSEQ multiplex PCR assay. TCRdb limited this immuneACCESS table to in-frame rearrangements with V and J called. A share of clones is missing; checked studies link under half to unresolved V genes, and the rest is unexplained. This sample holds 74,000 or so clones; roughly 93% were observed only once. Around 0.38% of the sample goes to the ten largest clones. Sequencing input: T cells isolated from PBMCs. These receptors were obtained from a human donor in good health.

The chain couples TRBV18 to TRBJ2-7; 7 nucleotides agree with TRBD2. Trimming took 5 bases from V and 2 from J; bases not matched to a gene: 6. The length of the CDR3 is 14 residues. Germline lookup yields CDR1 KGHSH and CDR2 LQKENI. The CDR3 reads CASSEGRAPYEQYF. The CDR3 region has the DNA TGTGCCAGCTCAGAGGGGAGGGCTCCCTACGAGCAGTACTTC. The complete variable domain, with remaining parts taken from reference TRBV18 and TRBJ2-7, reads NAGVMQNPRHLVRRRGQEARLRCSPMKGHSHVYWYRQLPEEGLKFMVYLQKENIIDESGMPKERFSAEFPKEGPSILRIQQVVRGDSAAYFCASSEGRAPYEQYFGPGTRLTVT.

The chain employs TRBV29-1 and TRBJ2-7, with a weak D call TRBD1 (6 bases). The ends were cut back, 4 bases at V and 3 bases at J, with 7 bases in the middle. Germline V lookup: CDR1 SQVTM, CDR2 ANQGSEA. CDR3 size: 11 residues. As DNA, the CDR3 is TGCAGCGTTGGAGGGGGCTACGAGCAGTACTTC. Its translation is CSVGGGYEQYF.

V is TRBV29-1 and J is TRBJ1-1; D uncertain. Germline CDR1 and CDR2: SQVTM and ANQGSEA. Between the trimmed V and J ends, which lost 1 base and 1 base, there was a span of 10 bases. CDR3 length equals 14 residues. CDR3 coding DNA: TGCAGCGTTGAAGCAGGAAAAGCGAACACTGAAGCTTTCTTT. It specifies CSVEAGKANTEAFF.

This rearrangement joins TRBV7-3 to TRBJ2-1, with D maybe TRBD2 (6 bases). This CDR3 region has 16 residues. Trimming pared 1 base from V and 7 bases from J, leaving 17 bases between. The germline gives CDR1 SGHTA, CDR2 FQGTGA. CDR3 sequence reads: CASSLKGLARGNEQFF. Written as DNA, the CDR3 is TGTGCCAGCAGCTTAAAGGGTCTAGCGCGAGGGAATGAGCAGTTCTTC.

The rearrangement uses TRBV9 and TRBJ2-2; TRBD2 aligns across 8 bases. Trimming cost V 1 base and J 8 bases; bases outside gene matches: 7. This CDR3 is 15 amino acids long. Germline CDR1 is SGDLS and CDR2 is YYNGEE. CDR3 region: CASSVTARGVGELFF. In DNA, the CDR3 is TGTGCCAGCAGCGTAACAGCGCGGGGGGTGGGGGAGCTGTTTTTT. Full variable domain (missing parts from reference TRBV9 and TRBJ2-2): DSGVTQTPKHLITATGQRVTLRCSPRSGDLSVYWYQQSLDQGLQFLIQYYNGEERAKGNILERFSAQQFPDLHSELNLSSLELGDSALYFCASSVTARGVGELFFGEGSRLTVL.

V usage is TRBV30 and J usage is TRBJ1-2, with D perhaps TRBD1 (5 bases). V lost 2 bases to trimming and J lost 8 bases, with 12 bases between them. The CDR3 consists of 12 residues. CDR1 and CDR2 from the germline V gene are GTSNPN and SVGIG (reference sequence). CDR3 DNA sequence: TGTGCCTGGAGTTGGGGATCAGGGGGCTACACCTTC. Its translation: CAWSWGSGGYTF.

This clone occurred a few times. The chain is built from TRBV27 and TRBJ2-2, with 7 bases lining up with TRBD2. CDR3 length equals 16 residues. CDR1 MNHEY and CDR2 SMNVEV come from the germline V gene (reference sequence). With 0 bases clipped from V and 5 bases from J, the junction kept 6 bases outside the gene matches. CDR3 residues: CASSLSAGERTGELFF. As DNA, the CDR3 is TGTGCCAGCAGTTTATCTGCGGGAGAGAGAACCGGGGAGCTGTTTTTT.

The chain is built from TRBV2 and TRBJ2-2; maybe TRBD2 (6 bases). Germline V CDR1 and CDR2: SNHLY, FYNNEI. The CDR3 loop spans 15 amino acids. Trimming stripped 5 bases from V and 2 bases from J, with 12 bases between. The DNA for the CDR3 is TGTGCCAGCAGTAGTGGGAGGAAAAACACCGGGGAGCTGTTTTTT. Its protein is CASSSGRKNTGELFF.

The chain links TRBV7-3 to TRBJ2-1, with TRBD2 matching over 7 bases. CDR1 and CDR2 from the germline V gene are SGHTA and FQGTGA. The CDR3 length is 13 residues. The V gene end was trimmed by 3 bases and the J gene end by 5 bases; junction bases not matched to a gene: 1. As DNA, the CDR3 is TGTGCCAGCAGCTTCGGGACTAACAATGAGCAGTTCTTC. Its translation: CASSFGTNNEQFF. Variable domain in full (rest from reference TRBV7-3 and TRBJ2-1): GAGVSQTPSNKVTEKGKYVELRCDPISGHTALYWYRQSLGQGPEFLIYFQGTGAADDSGLPNDRFFAVRPEGSVSTLKIQRTERGDSAVYLCASSFGTNNEQFFGPGTRLTVL.

The gene calls are TRBV7-9 and TRBJ1-2, with a possible D match to TRBD1 (6 bases). CDR1 and CDR2 from the germline V gene are SEHNR and FQNEAQ (reference sequence). V gave up 6 bases and J gave up 0 bases, with 20 bases separating them. The CDR3 loop spans 17 amino acids. For the CDR3, the DNA is TGTGCCAGCAGGCCTACTCAGGGGCCCAGAGCTAACTATGGCTACACCTTC. It yields the protein CASRPTQGPRANYGYTF.

J is TRBJ2-5 and V is TRBV6-5; D perhaps matches TRBD2 (6 bases). The CDR3 loop spans 14 amino acids. V was cut by 4 bases and J by 3 bases, with 12 bases left in between. Germline V gives CDR1 MNHEY, CDR2 SVGAGI. CDR3 DNA: TGTGCCAGCAGTTCCCAGACTAGTAAAGAGACCCAGTACTTC. This codes for CASSSQTSKETQYF.

V is TRBV4-1 and J is TRBJ1-1; D uncertain. The germline V gene encodes CDR1 MGHRA and CDR2 YSYEKL. CDR3 length: 13 amino acids. Trimming took 1 base from V and 8 from J, leaving 11 bases between them. The CDR3, as DNA: TGCGCCAGCAGCCAAGCGGGGTATAGGGAAGCTTTCTTT. This gives the protein CASSQAGYREAFF.

The J gene is TRBJ1-2, the V gene TRBV28; D is possibly TRBD1 (6 bases). CDR3 size: 17 residues. Germline values: CDR1 MDHEN, CDR2 SYDVKM. The ends were cut back, 2 bases at V and 4 bases at J, with 20 bases in the middle. The DNA of the CDR3 is TGTGCCAGCAGTTTAGACTCTTTTGGACAGAACTTCTATGGCTACACCTTC. As protein: CASSLDSFGQNFYGYTF.

This clone was found a few times. The chain combines TRBV7-3 with TRBJ2-2; 14 positions agree with TRBD2. V shed 3 bases and J 6 bases; nucleotides not matched to a gene: 3. This CDR3 has 16 amino acids. Germline values: CDR1 SGHTA, CDR2 FQGTGA. CDR3 amino acids: CASSLGLAGAAGELFF. The DNA for the CDR3 is TGTGCCAGCAGCTTGGGACTAGCGGGGGCTGCCGGGGAGCTGTTTTTT. Complete variable domain (other parts from reference TRBV7-3 and TRBJ2-2): GAGVSQTPSNKVTEKGKYVELRCDPISGHTALYWYRQSLGQGPEFLIYFQGTGAADDSGLPNDRFFAVRPEGSVSTLKIQRTERGDSAVYLCASSLGLAGAAGELFFGEGSRLTVL.

In its sample, this clone was seen once. The chain links TRBV9 to TRBJ2-5, with 9 bases fitting TRBD1. V shed 3 bases and J 5 bases; nucleotides not matched to a gene: 5. Germline loops: CDR1 SGDLS, CDR2 YYNGEE. This CDR3 contains 14 residues. Here the CDR3 reads CASSGTGAGETQYF. The CDR3 nucleotides are TGTGCCAGCAGCGGGACAGGGGCGGGGGAGACCCAGTACTTC.

The V and J genes are TRBV21-1 and TRBJ2-3; TRBD1 reflects the table's D call only, with no check against the DNA. TRBV21-1 is a pseudogene locus. The CDR3 contains 12 residues. CDR3 in DNA: TGTGCCAGGACAGGGGGATCAGATACGCAGTATTTT. Encoded protein: CARTGGSDTQYF.

V is TRBV19 and J is TRBJ1-5, with TRBD1 identical over 7 bases. Germline trimming cut 3 bases from V and 4 bases from J; bases unmatched to any gene: 3. Germline CDR1 and CDR2: LNHDA and SQIVND (reference sequence). The CDR3 sequence is 14 residues long. The CDR3 DNA follows: TGTGCCAGTAGTATCTTGGACAGGAATCAGCCCCAGCATTTT. It encodes CASSILDRNQPQHF.

The CDR3 region has the DNA TGCGCCAGCAGCCAATTGTGGCCCCGAACCGGGGACAAGAGGACTGAGCAGTTCTTC. Translation: CASSQLWPRTGDKRTEQFF. V gene TRBV4-1 combines with J gene TRBJ2-1, with D possibly TRBD1 on 6 matching bases. The CDR3 consists of 19 residues. Germline values: CDR1 MGHRA, CDR2 YSYEKL. Trimming pared 2 bases from V and 9 bases from J, leaving 29 bases between.

The chain carries TRBV20-1 and TRBJ2-5, with 12 bases that match TRBD2. Germline CDR1 reads DFQATT; CDR2 reads SNEGSKA (reference sequence). This CDR3 contains 11 residues. The CDR3 reads CAGLAGETQYF. CDR3 DNA: TGCGCTGGACTAGCGGGGGAGACCCAGTACTTC.

The chain carries TRBV19 and TRBJ2-3; 9 bases are a match to TRBD1. CDR1 and CDR2 (germline): LNHDA, SQIVND (reference sequence). The CDR3 is made up of 15 amino acids. Trimming took 8 bases from V and 4 from J; bases not matched to a gene: 10. CDR3 region: CASRRDREGADTQYF. CDR3 bases: TGTGCCAGTCGACGGGACAGGGAAGGGGCAGATACGCAGTATTTT.

The chain links TRBV4-1 to TRBJ2-1; D is possibly TRBD2 (6 bases). The CDR3 runs to 14 residues. V was trimmed by 1 base and J by 5 bases, leaving 9 bases between them. Looked up from germline, CDR1 is MGHRA and CDR2 is YSYEKL. CDR3 residues: CASSQVQRDNEQFF. CDR3 nucleotides: TGCGCCAGCAGCCAAGTTCAGCGGGACAATGAGCAGTTCTTC.

The rearrangement links TRBV7-9 to TRBJ1-4; D possibly corresponds to TRBD1 (6 bases). Trimming left V 2 bases short and J 3 bases short, with 16 bases between. Per the germline V gene, CDR1 is SEHNR and CDR2 is FQNEAQ (reference sequence). This CDR3 region has 17 residues. CDR3 sequence: CASSLMFPDRPNEKLFF. Here the CDR3 DNA reads TGTGCCAGCAGCTTAATGTTTCCGGACAGACCTAATGAAAAACTGTTTTTT. The full variable domain, rest sourced from reference TRBV7-9 and TRBJ1-4, is DTGVSQNPRHKITKRGQNVTFRCDPISEHNRLYWYRQTLGQGPEFLTYFQNEAQLEKSRLLSDRFSAERPKGSFSTLEIQRTEQGDSAMYLCASSLMFPDRPNEKLFFGSGTQLSVL.

The V gene is TRBV19, the J gene TRBJ1-5, with D maybe TRBD1 (5 bases). The V gene's germline CDR1 is LNHDA and CDR2 SQIVND (reference sequence). This CDR3 has 15 residues. V lost 7 bases to trimming and J lost 6 bases, with 19 bases between them. The DNA for the CDR3 is TGTGCCAGTATGTCCATTGATACAGGTCTTCAGCCCCAGCATTTT. This encodes CASMSIDTGLQPQHF.

The chain recombines TRBV10-2 with TRBJ2-7; maybe TRBD1 (7 bases). The ends were cut back, 8 bases at V and 4 bases at J, with 18 bases in the middle. The germline V gene encodes CDR1 WSHSY and CDR2 SAAADI. This CDR3 region has 14 residues. CDR3 sequence reads: CASGRTGGSYEQYF. Written as DNA, the CDR3 is TGCGCCAGCGGGCGGACAGGAGGGTCTTACGAGCAGTACTTC.